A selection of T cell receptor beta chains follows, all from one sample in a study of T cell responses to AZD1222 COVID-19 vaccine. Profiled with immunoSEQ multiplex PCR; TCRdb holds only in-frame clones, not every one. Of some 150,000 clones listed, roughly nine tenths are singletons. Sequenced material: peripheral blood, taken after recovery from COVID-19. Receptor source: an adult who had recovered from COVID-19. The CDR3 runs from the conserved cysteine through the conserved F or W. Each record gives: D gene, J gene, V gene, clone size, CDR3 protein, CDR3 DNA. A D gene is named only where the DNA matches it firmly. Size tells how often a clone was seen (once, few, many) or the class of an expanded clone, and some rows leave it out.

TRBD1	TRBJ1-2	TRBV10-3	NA	CAISEKGANYGYTF	TGTGCCATCAGTGAGAAGGGGGCCAACTATGGCTACACCTTC
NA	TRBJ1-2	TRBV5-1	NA	CASSGQGYGYTF	TGCGCCAGCAGCGGACAAGGCTATGGCTACACCTTC
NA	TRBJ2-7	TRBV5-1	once	CASMAGDEQYF	TGCGCCAGCATGGCCGGGGACGAGCAGTACTTC
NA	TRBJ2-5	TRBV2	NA	CASSEGVYQETQYF	TGTGCCAGCAGTGAGGGCGTTTACCAAGAGACCCAGTACTTC
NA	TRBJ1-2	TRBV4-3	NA	CASSQEFTLYGYTF	TGCGCCAGCAGCCAAGAGTTTACCCTTTATGGCTACACCTTC
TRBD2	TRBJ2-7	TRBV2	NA	CASSELAGYYEQYF	TGTGCCAGCAGTGAATTAGCGGGATATTACGAGCAGTACTTC
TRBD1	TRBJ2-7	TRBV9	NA	CASSPGTGGVEQYF	TGTGCCAGCAGCCCCGGGACAGGGGGTGTCGAGCAGTACTTC
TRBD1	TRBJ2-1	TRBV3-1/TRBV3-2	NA	CASSQRTGGYNEQFF	TGTGCCAGCAGCCAACGGACAGGGGGCTACAATGAGCAGTTCTTC
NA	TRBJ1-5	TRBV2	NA	CASSEGVRIAPQHF	TGTGCCAGCAGTGAAGGAGTACGTATCGCGCCCCAGCATTTT
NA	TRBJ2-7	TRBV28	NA	CASTPERRSEQYF	TGTGCCAGCACTCCGGAGCGACGGAGCGAGCAGTACTTC
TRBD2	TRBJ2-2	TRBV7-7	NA	CASSMSGGAAGELFF	TGTGCCAGCAGTATGAGCGGGGGGGCCGCCGGGGAGCTGTTTTTT
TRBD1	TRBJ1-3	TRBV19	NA	CASSRTGAFGNTIYF	TGTGCCAGTAGTCGGACAGGGGCGTTCGGAAACACCATATATTTT
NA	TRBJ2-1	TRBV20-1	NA	CSAPKNEQFF	TGCAGTGCTCCGAAAAATGAGCAGTTCTTC
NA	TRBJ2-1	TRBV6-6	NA	CASSYASGPLYNEQFF	TGTGCCAGCAGTTATGCCTCAGGGCCCCTCTACAATGAGCAGTTCTTC
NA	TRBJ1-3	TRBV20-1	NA	CSASDVSSGNTIYF	TGCAGTGCTAGTGACGTTAGCTCTGGAAACACCATATATTTT
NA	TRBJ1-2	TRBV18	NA	CASSPGTDGYTF	TGTGCCAGCTCACCAGGGACCGATGGCTACACCTTC
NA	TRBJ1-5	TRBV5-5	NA	CASSFGVAEPQHF	TGTGCCAGCAGCTTTGGGGTCGCGGAGCCCCAGCATTTT
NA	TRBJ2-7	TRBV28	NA	CASSPFRGGYEQYF	TGTGCCAGCAGCCCCTTCAGGGGGGGGTACGAGCAGTACTTC
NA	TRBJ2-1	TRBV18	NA	CASSAPVASYNEQFF	TGTGCCAGCTCCGCACCGGTAGCTTCCTACAATGAGCAGTTCTTC
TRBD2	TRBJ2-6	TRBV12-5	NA	CASGSGLAGTGANVLTF	TGTGCTAGTGGTTCCGGACTAGCGGGTACTGGGGCCAACGTCCTGACTTTC
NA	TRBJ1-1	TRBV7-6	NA	CASSLVLGRRATEAFF	TGTGCCAGCAGCTTAGTACTCGGACGCCGGGCGACTGAAGCTTTCTTT
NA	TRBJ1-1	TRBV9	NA	CASSVGQDFMNTEAFF	TGTGCCAGCAGCGTAGGTCAGGATTTTATGAACACTGAAGCTTTCTTT
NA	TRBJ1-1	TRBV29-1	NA	CSIRATEAFF	TGCAGCATCAGGGCCACTGAAGCTTTCTTT
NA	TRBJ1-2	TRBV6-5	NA	CASSTTNYGYTF	TGTGCCAGCAGTACCACGAACTATGGCTACACCTTC
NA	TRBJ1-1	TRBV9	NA	CASSVVPNTEAFF	TGTGCCAGCAGCGTAGTACCGAACACTGAAGCTTTCTTT
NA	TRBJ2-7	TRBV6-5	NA	CASTNNGGYEQYF	TGTGCCAGCACCAACAATGGGGGCTACGAGCAGTACTTC
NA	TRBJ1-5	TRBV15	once	CATSRDGGRRPQHF	TGTGCCACCAGCAGAGATGGGGGCCGAAGGCCCCAGCATTTT
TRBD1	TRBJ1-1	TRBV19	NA	CASSIIWTGDTEAFF	TGTGCCAGTAGTATAATTTGGACAGGGGACACTGAAGCTTTCTTT
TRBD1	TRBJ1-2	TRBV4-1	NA	CASSQVPGGRTNGGYTF	TGCGCCAGCAGCCAAGTCCCAGGGGGCCGTACCAATGGGGGCTACACCTTC
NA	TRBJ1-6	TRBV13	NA	CASSLGKGVTPLHF	TGTGCCAGCAGCTTGGGAAAGGGGGTCACACCCCTCCACTTT
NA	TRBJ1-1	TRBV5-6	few	CASSPTGFDESFF	TGTGCCAGCAGTCCCACAGGGTTCGACGAGTCTTTCTTT
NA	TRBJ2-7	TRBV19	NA	CASTNLTEYYEQYF	TGTGCCAGTACCAATTTGACAGAATACTACGAGCAGTACTTC
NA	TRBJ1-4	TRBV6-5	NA	CASSFSPRDNNEKLFF	TGTGCCAGCAGTTTTTCTCCCCGGGATAACAATGAAAAACTGTTTTTT
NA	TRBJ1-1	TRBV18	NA	CASSPEGYTEAFF	TGTGCCAGCTCACCGGAGGGGTATACTGAAGCTTTCTTT
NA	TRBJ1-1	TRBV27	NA	CASTLHRGNTEAFF	TGTGCCAGCACCCTGCACCGTGGGAACACTGAAGCTTTCTTT
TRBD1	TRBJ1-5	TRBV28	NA	CASSPGGQGEGQPQHF	TGTGCCAGCTCTCCTGGCGGCCAGGGGGAGGGTCAGCCCCAGCATTTT
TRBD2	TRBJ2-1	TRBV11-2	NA	CASSLGLAEYNEQFF	TGTGCCAGCAGCTTAGGACTAGCGGAGTACAATGAGCAGTTCTTC
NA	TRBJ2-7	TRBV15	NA	CATSAGVGATSYEQYF	TGTGCCACCAGCGCTGGGGTAGGGGCGACCTCCTACGAGCAGTACTTC
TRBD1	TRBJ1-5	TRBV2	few	CASYAETGDGQPQHF	TGTGCCAGCTACGCTGAGACAGGGGATGGTCAGCCCCAGCATTTT
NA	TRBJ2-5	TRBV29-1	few	CSVGQRTETQYF	TGCAGCGTTGGTCAGAGGACAGAGACCCAGTACTTC
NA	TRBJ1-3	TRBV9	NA	CARIDPFSGNTIYF	TGTGCCAGGATAGATCCGTTCTCTGGAAACACCATATATTTT
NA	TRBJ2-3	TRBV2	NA	CASLSGPSTDTQYF	TGTGCCAGCCTTAGCGGACCTAGCACAGATACGCAGTATTTT
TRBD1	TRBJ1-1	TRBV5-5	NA	CASSLPGQGGTEAFF	TGTGCCAGCAGCCTGCCGGGACAGGGAGGGACTGAAGCTTTCTTT
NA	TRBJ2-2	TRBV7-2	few	CASSYPPGGTGELFF	TGTGCCAGCAGCTACCCTCCTGGAGGGACCGGGGAGCTGTTTTTT
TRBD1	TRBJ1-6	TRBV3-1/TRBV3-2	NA	CASSRVTGQGGSPLHF	TGTGCCAGCAGCCGAGTAACGGGACAGGGCGGTTCACCCCTCCACTTT